The subject of this entry is one T cell receptor (beta chain). The clone's antigen remains unknown. Base qualities are not provided; no much larger clone lies one nucleotide away. Separate from the approximately 730-subject first cohort, the validation cohort of roughly 110 subjects was the group to which the donors belonged. The library was obtained by the immunoSEQ multiplex PCR assay. From the authors' description of their analysis: A statistical classification framework was built to diagnose cytomegalovirus status from the catalog of TCR beta chain sequences. What TCRdb holds here is the immuneACCESS table cut down to in-frame rearrangements. Part of the clones is not present; checked against another copy, under half of the missing clones reflect an unresolved V gene, and the others are unexplained. V and J calls and clone size come straight from that table; D and trimming were deduced from the DNA. The sample includes around 61,000 clones, with about 92% observed a single time. About 1.1% of the sample is in the top ten clones.

Reading from cysteine to phenylalanine, the CDR3 counts 16 amino acids. The sequence is cut down to CDR3 DNA, 48 bases in frame from base 1. V and J are trimmed by 1 base and 3 bases, and the gene matches miss 5 bases of the junction. Based on the germline V gene, the CDR1 and CDR2 sequences are MGHRA and YSYEKL. This entry is derived from a study of cytomegalovirus exposure and HLA in healthy donors (dated by TCRdb to the late 2010s). Background on the whole study: According to a later analysis, the roughly 130 validation repertoires were produced on the same platform as the approximately 600 repertoires of the first cohort. The study aimed to test whether signatures of past pathogen exposure could be identified by cataloging public T cell receptors. In addition to the first cohort of 650 to 800 subjects, a separate validation cohort of 120 different subjects was used. To predict cytomegalovirus infection status, the study brought together high-throughput TCR immunosequencing, statistical association of individual TCRs with disease status, and machine learning. General study outcomes and caveats: The classifier was reported to diagnose cytomegalovirus status with high specificity and sensitivity in both the original cohort and the validation cohort. All 120 or so repertoires were used to score co-occurrence in the validation cohort in a later analysis, because that analysis had no HLA typing for the cohort. The authors suggested that the approach could potentially be generalized to other disease states and immunological phenotypes. The study listed 150 to 200 TCR beta chains as associated with cytomegalovirus. In a later analysis, TCRs clustered in the first cohort were found to also tend to co-occur in the 120 or so validation repertoires, with approximately 95% of cluster scores above 0. Across donors, most TCR sequences were observed very rarely, whereas some public TCRs were present in many individuals. Three of the identified cytomegalovirus-associated TCR beta chains were confirmed in vitro to be specific for cytomegalovirus antigens.

The chain is made from TRBV4-1 and TRBJ2-3; 9 junctional bases match TRBD1. The sequence was obtained from a man younger than 35 in good health and CMV-seronegative. The sample was PBMCs. The CDR3 reads CASSQGRQGVTDTQYF. The DNA reads TGCGCCAGCAGCCAAGGAAGACAGGGGGTAACAGATACGCAGTATTTT.